The 32 T cell receptor beta chains in this list originate from one sample, sequenced in a study of T cells in Graves' hyperthyroidism and ophthalmopathy. TCR beta CDR3 region amplification was performed from RNA transcripts. HTBI primers drove first-round RT-PCR of the TCR CDR3. TCRdb reanalysed the multiplex PCR reads using MiXCR and keeps one entry per CDR3 protein. In the table there are 600,000 to 750,000 distinct CDR3 sequences, 15% to 20% of which are singletons. Input material: blood. These receptors all come from a man aged 50-59 years with Graves' hyperthyroidism.

This clonotype was detected many times. The chain links TRBV12-5 to TRBJ2-1, with TRBD1 identical over 7 bases. Looked up from germline, CDR1 is LGHNT and CDR2 is FRNRAP. The ends lost 6 bases at V and 6 bases at J; junction bases unmatched: 11. The CDR3 spans 15 residues. CDR3 protein: CASGRGQGVINEQFF. In DNA form, the CDR3 reads TGTGCTAGTGGCCGCGGGCAGGGGGTTATCAATGAGCAGTTCTTC.

The chain uses TRBV20-1 and TRBJ2-3, with 10 bases identical to TRBD1. Germline assignment: CDR1 DFQATT and CDR2 SNEGSKA (reference sequence). The CDR3 contains 11 residues. The CDR3 DNA sequence: TGCAGGCGGACAGGGGGAGATACGCAGTATTTT. Translated: CRRTGGDTQYF.

The J gene is TRBJ2-5, the V gene TRBV7-8; D remains ambiguous. The ends were cut back, 0 bases at V and 1 base at J, with 15 bases in the middle. Germline loops: CDR1 SGHVS, CDR2 FQNEAQ. The CDR3 covers 17 residues. This chain's CDR3 is CASSLALWAQVQETQYF. CDR3 DNA sequence: TGTGCCAGCAGCTTAGCGCTTTGGGCCCAAGTCCAAGAGACCCAGTACTTC.

As to this clonotype: One junction end disagrees with the germline gene, perhaps due to a read error. This chain connects TRBV7-9 to TRBJ1-5, with TRBD1 as a possible D gene (5 bases). Germline CDR1 reads SEHNR; CDR2 reads FQNEAQ (reference sequence). The CDR3 is made up of 13 amino acids. In nucleotides, the CDR3 is TGTGCCAGCAGCTCGGACACTCATCAGCCCCCGCATTTT. Translation: CASSSDTHQPPHF.

This clonotype was seen a few times. The chain has TRBV30 and TRBJ2-2; 7 bases agree with TRBD2. CDR1 and CDR2 from the germline V gene are GTSNPN and SVGIG (reference sequence). Losses at the gene ends were 8 bases for V and 6 bases for J; bases not matched to a gene: 9. CDR3 length equals 13 residues. The CDR3: CAGGLNPPGELFF. CDR3 DNA: TGTGCCGGGGGACTAAATCCACCCGGGGAGCTGTTTTTT.

J is TRBJ2-3 and V is TRBV29-1; TRBD1 or TRBD2 may be the D gene (5 bases each). Germline V gives CDR1 SQVTM, CDR2 ANQGSEA. The CDR3 has 17 residues. The V end was cut by 5 bases, the J end by 4 bases, with 25 bases between. CDR3 amino acids: CSVPPGPLSKGPDTQYF. In nucleotides, the CDR3 is TGCAGCGTTCCACCGGGACCCCTTTCGAAGGGTCCAGATACGCAGTATTTT.

Ten or more counts support this clonotype. The chain combines TRBV6-2 or TRBV6-3 with TRBJ2-1; the D is unclear. V lost 0 bases and J lost 2, with 14 bases in between. Germline-derived CDR1 and CDR2 are MNHEY and SVGEGT. The CDR3 loop spans 17 amino acids. CDR3 DNA sequence: TGTGCCAGCAGTTACTCGAATTTTGCGAATCCCTACAATGAGCAGTTCTTC. It codes for CASSYSNFANPYNEQFF.

The table lists this clonotype with many counts. J is TRBJ1-1 and V is TRBV5-1; D gene unclear. The V end lost 4 bases, the J end lost 5 bases, and 12 bases lay between the germline ends. CDR1 SGHRS and CDR2 YFSETQ come from the germline V gene. This CDR3 region has 13 residues. The CDR3 bases are TGCGCCAGCAGCCATGACCTTTGGACTGAAGCTTTCTTT. Translating gives CASSHDLWTEAFF.

The chain recombines TRBV10-2 with TRBJ1-5; a weak D match, TRBD1 (6 bases). Germline V lookup: CDR1 WSHSY, CDR2 SAAADI. Trimming removed 6 bases from V and 1 base from J, with 13 bases in between. The CDR3 has 15 amino acids. CDR3 protein: CASRWGGASNQPQHF. DNA of the CDR3: TGCGCCAGCAGATGGGGGGGCGCGAGCAATCAGCCCCAGCATTTT.

This clonotype was seen a handful of times. The chain recombines TRBV4-1 with TRBJ2-5; TRBD2 matches 8 bases. The CDR3 sequence is 17 residues long. The germline V gene has CDR1 MGHRA and CDR2 YSYEKL. V trimming: 5 bases; J trimming: 1 base; junction bases outside the gene matches: 12. The DNA for the CDR3 is TGCGCCAGCAGCAACGGGCTAACTAGCGGACTCCAAGAGACCCAGTACTTC. Amino acid sequence: CASSNGLTSGLQETQYF.

V usage is TRBV7-9 and J usage is TRBJ2-1, with D possibly TRBD2 on 6 matching bases. The V end lost 6 bases, the J end lost 7 bases, and 19 bases lay between the germline ends. The germline V gene encodes CDR1 SEHNR and CDR2 FQNEAQ (reference sequence). The CDR3 covers 15 residues. The CDR3: CASSLEGPPRNEQFF. The CDR3 DNA reads TGTGCCAGCAGTTTGGAGGGACCCCCTAGGAATGAGCAGTTCTTC.

This clonotype was picked up many times. The chain uses TRBV11-1 and TRBJ1-5; no clear D gene. Trimming left V 3 bases short and J 6 bases short, with 9 bases between. This CDR3 comprises 13 residues. The germline V gene encodes CDR1 SGHAT and CDR2 FQDESV (reference sequence). In nucleotides, the CDR3 is TGTGCCAGCAGCTTGGGAAGTTTTCAGCCCCAGCATTTT. This gives the protein CASSLGSFQPQHF.

This clonotype was counted between two and nine times. The chain links TRBV7-8 to TRBJ1-1; D is ambiguous. The CDR3 consists of 13 residues. Per the germline V gene, CDR1 is SGHVS and CDR2 is FQNEAQ. V was clipped by 6 bases and J by 1 base, with 9 bases between them. The CDR3 loop reads CASRNGPNTEAFF. CDR3 nucleotide sequence: TGTGCCAGCAGGAACGGACCGAACACTGAAGCTTTCTTT. Drawing the rest from reference TRBV7-8 and TRBJ1-1, the complete variable domain is GAGVSQSPRYKVAKRGQDVALRCDPISGHVSLFWYQQALGQGPEFLTYFQNEAQLDKSGLPSDRFFAERPEGSVSTLKIQRTQQEDSAVYLCASRNGPNTEAFFGQGTRLTVV.

A remark on this clonotype: A much bigger clone sits one base away, suggesting this may be a read error. The genes are TRBV19 and TRBJ2-7, with D perhaps TRBD1 (6 bases). Germline values: CDR1 LNHDA, CDR2 SQIVND (reference sequence). CDR3 size: 15 residues. CDR3 sequence: CTSSMGTSSSYEQYF. CDR3 nucleotide sequence: TGTACCAGTAGTATGGGGACATCAAGCTCCTACGAGCAGTACTTC.

This clonotype was seen a few times. CDR3 DNA sequence: TGTGCCAGCTCACCACCGGGACTAGCGGGAGGGGAGACCCAGTACTTC. Protein product: CASSPPGLAGGETQYF. The V and J genes are TRBV18 and TRBJ2-5; TRBD2 agrees at 16 bases. This CDR3 has 16 residues. CDR1 is KGHSH and CDR2 is LQKENI in the germline V gene. V lost 0 bases, J lost 5 bases, and 0 bases stayed unmatched.

This clonotype was detected many times. V usage is TRBV10-2 and J usage is TRBJ2-5, with D unresolved. With 4 bases removed from V and 2 bases from J, the gap between germline ends came to 14 bases. CDR1 is WSHSY and CDR2 is SAAADI in the germline V gene. This CDR3 has 15 residues. The CDR3 DNA is TGCGCCAGCAGTGTAGGCGTCAGCCTGCAAGAGACCCAGTACTTC. It is translated as CASSVGVSLQETQYF.

Details on this clonotype: Given a much more abundant clone one base away, this may be a read error. V gene TRBV11-2 combines with J gene TRBJ2-5, with 7 bases matching TRBD2. This CDR3 spans 14 amino acids. Germline V CDR1 and CDR2: SGHAT, FQNNGV. CDR3: CASTFGGIQENQYF. The CDR3 region has the DNA TGTGCCAGCACCTTCGGGGGGATACAAGAGAACCAGTACTTC.

This clonotype was picked up a small number of times. The genes are TRBV25-1 and TRBJ1-6; D is perhaps TRBD1 (5 bases). V dropped 4 bases and J dropped 0 bases, with 13 bases sitting between them. Germline V gives CDR1 MGHDK, CDR2 SYGVNS. CDR3 length: 17 amino acids. The CDR3 DNA is TGTGCCAGCAGTGCTTCCAGGGCAAGCTCCTATAATTCACCCCTCCACTTT. Protein: CASSASRASSYNSPLHF.

This clonotype was counted ten times or more. V gene TRBV28 combines with J gene TRBJ2-1; 12 nucleotides line up with TRBD2. This CDR3 contains 15 residues. Per the germline V gene, CDR1 is MDHEN and CDR2 is SYDVKM. The trim removed 4 bases at V and 8 bases at J, leaving 6 bases unmatched. The CDR3 protein is CASSSLAGGIHEQFF. The CDR3 nucleotides are TGTGCCAGCAGTTCTCTAGCGGGAGGGATCCATGAGCAGTTCTTC.

J is TRBJ2-3 and V is TRBV24-1; 9 bases are a match to TRBD2. Looked up from germline, CDR1 is KGHDR and CDR2 is SFDVKD. Unmatched junction bases numbered 7, after V lost 3 bases and J lost 4 bases. The CDR3 is 16 amino acids. CDR3 bases: TGTGCCACCAGTGATCCACTAGCGGGCCGGGCAGATACGCAGTATTTT. It translates to CATSDPLAGRADTQYF.

There are a few counts of this clonotype. V is TRBV7-9 and J is TRBJ1-3; D unclear. The CDR3 covers 15 residues. The germline V and J ends were trimmed by 5 bases and 3 bases, with 14 bases remaining between them. Germline V gene data show CDR1 as SEHNR and CDR2 as FQNEAQ (reference sequence). The chain's CDR3 is CASSQPRFDGNTIYF. CDR3 nucleotide sequence: TGTGCCAGCAGCCAGCCTCGATTCGATGGAAACACCATATATTTT.

The chain couples TRBV5-1 to TRBJ2-3; D uncertain. This CDR3 comprises 14 residues. The V and J ends lost 3 bases and 11 bases respectively, with 19 bases between them. CDR1 is SGHRS and CDR2 is YFSETQ in the germline V gene. The CDR3 protein is CASSSAALENMQYF. The CDR3 bases are TGCGCCAGCAGCTCGGCCGCCCTCGAGAATATGCAGTATTTT.

This clonotype has a handful of counts. This chain connects TRBV3-1 to TRBJ2-1, with TRBD1 matching over 8 bases. The germline CDR1 and CDR2 sequences are LGHDT and YNNKEL (reference sequence). With V trimmed by 3 bases and J by 5 bases, 6 bases remained unmatched. This CDR3 spans 15 amino acids. DNA of the CDR3: TGTGCCAGCAGCCAGCGGACAGGGAAGCACAATGAGCAGTTCTTC. Translating gives CASSQRTGKHNEQFF.

Points on this clonotype: Just one base apart from a much larger clone, this may be a read error. The chain links TRBV28 to TRBJ2-7; the D gene could be TRBD1 or TRBD2 (6 bases each). Germline CDR1 reads MDHEN; CDR2 reads SYDVKM. The V end was cut by 3 bases, the J end by 6 bases, with 15 bases between. The CDR3 is 14 residues long. The CDR3 nucleotides are TGTGCCAGCAGTTTTCGGGGGCCCCACTGCGAGCAGTACTTC. Amino acid sequence: CASSFRGPHCEQYF.

There are many counts of this clonotype. V usage is TRBV7-8 and J usage is TRBJ2-1; 7 bases are shared with TRBD1. The CDR3 sequence is 15 residues long. J gave up 4 bases and V 0 bases, and 3 bases lay outside the gene matches. Germline V gene data show CDR1 as SGHVS and CDR2 as FQNEAQ. CDR3 DNA: TGTGCCAGCAGCTTAGCGACAGGGACATACAATGAGCAGTTCTTC. It codes for CASSLATGTYNEQFF.

This clonotype appeared a few times. This chain joins TRBV6-5 and TRBJ1-1; D might be TRBD1 (5 bases). V was trimmed by 4 bases and J by 1 base, leaving 13 bases between them. The germline V gene has CDR1 MNHEY and CDR2 SVGAGI. The CDR3 totals 15 residues. CDR3 in DNA: TGTGCCAGCAGTTTTTGGGGCGAAGGGAACACTGAAGCTTTCTTT. It translates to CASSFWGEGNTEAFF.

This clonotype was recorded at least ten times. The V and J genes are TRBV2 and TRBJ1-2; D remains ambiguous. Deletions cut 3 bases from V and 8 bases from J, with 13 bases between. In germline, CDR1 is SNHLY, CDR2 FYNNEI. The CDR3 extends over 13 amino acids. In DNA, the CDR3 is TGTGCCAGCAGTGAGGGCGGCGGGCGAGGCTACACCTTC. Translating it yields CASSEGGGRGYTF.

In this sample, this clonotype turned up many times. This rearrangement joins TRBV7-9 to TRBJ2-3; D perhaps matches TRBD1 (6 bases). The ends were cut back, 4 bases at V and 5 bases at J, with 7 bases in the middle. CDR3 length equals 12 residues. Germline V gene lookup returns CDR1 SEHNR and CDR2 FQNEAQ (reference sequence). This chain's CDR3 is CASSSTGDTQYF. In DNA form, the CDR3 reads TGTGCCAGCAGCTCGACAGGAGATACGCAGTATTTT. Combining the CDR3 with reference TRBV7-9 and TRBJ2-3 gives the whole variable domain DTGVSQNPRHKITKRGQNVTFRCDPISEHNRLYWYRQTLGQGPEFLTYFQNEAQLEKSRLLSDRFSAERPKGSFSTLEIQRTEQGDSAMYLCASSSTGDTQYFGPGTRLTVL.

This clonotype was counted only a few times. The chain employs TRBV27 and TRBJ2-1; 7 bases line up with TRBD1. V was clipped by 4 bases and J by 15 bases; unmatched bases: 6. There are 11 residues in the CDR3. Germline assignment: CDR1 MNHEY and CDR2 SMNVEV (reference sequence). CDR3 sequence (DNA): TGTGCCAGCAGTTACCCGGGACAGCTGTTCTTC. It specifies CASSYPGQLFF.

This clonotype was observed many times. The rearrangement links TRBV7-9 to TRBJ1-6; 7 bases line up with TRBD1. V lost 6 bases and J lost 0; bases outside the gene matches: 2. Germline V gene lookup returns CDR1 SEHNR and CDR2 FQNEAQ (reference sequence). The CDR3 runs 15 residues. CDR3 sequence reads: CASSGQASYNSPLHF. CDR3 bases: TGTGCCAGCAGTGGACAGGCCTCCTATAATTCACCCCTCCACTTT.

This clonotype was picked up many times. The chain links TRBV24-1 to TRBJ2-1; tentative D call: TRBD2 (6 bases). CDR1 KGHDR and CDR2 SFDVKD come from the germline V gene. The CDR3 extends over 16 amino acids. Trimming stripped 0 bases from V and 6 bases from J, with 14 bases between. CDR3 bases: TGTGCCACCAGTGATTTGCGGGAGCAAACTGCCAATGAGCAGTTCTTC. It yields the protein CATSDLREQTANEQFF.

Notes on this clonotype: A much larger clone sits a single nucleotide away, making a read error possible. The V gene is TRBV7-2, the J gene TRBJ2-1; D perhaps matches TRBD2 (5 bases). This CDR3 spans 15 amino acids. Germline CDR1 is SGHTA and CDR2 is FQGNSA. The CDR3 sequence: CASSLSRDSYDEQFF. The CDR3 bases are TGTGCCAGCAGCTTATCCCGGGATAGCTACGATGAGCAGTTCTTC.